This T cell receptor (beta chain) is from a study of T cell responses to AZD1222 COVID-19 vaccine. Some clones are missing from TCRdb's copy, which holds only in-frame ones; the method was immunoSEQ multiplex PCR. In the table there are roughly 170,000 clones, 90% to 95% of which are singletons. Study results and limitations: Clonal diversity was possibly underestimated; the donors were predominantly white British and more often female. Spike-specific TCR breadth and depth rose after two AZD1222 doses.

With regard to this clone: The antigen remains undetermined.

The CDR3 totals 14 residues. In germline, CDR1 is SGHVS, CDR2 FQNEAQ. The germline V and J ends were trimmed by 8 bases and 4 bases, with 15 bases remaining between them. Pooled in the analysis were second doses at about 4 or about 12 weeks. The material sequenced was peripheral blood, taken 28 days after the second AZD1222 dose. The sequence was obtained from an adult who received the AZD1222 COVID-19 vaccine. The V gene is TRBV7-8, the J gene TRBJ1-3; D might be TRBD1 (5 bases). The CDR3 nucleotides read TGTGCCAGCGTCGGGGGGGTAATAGGAAACACCATATATTTT. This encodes CASVGGVIGNTIYF.